The TCR beta chain described here comes from a study of T cell changes during pregnancy in multiple sclerosis. Germline assignment: CDR1 SGDLS and CDR2 YYNGEE. The CDR3 has 14 amino acids. V gave up 5 bases and J gave up 6 bases, with 17 bases separating them. Here immunoSEQ multiplex PCR was the method, and the copy in TCRdb shows in-frame clones only, minus some. The sample has 100,000 or so clones; approximately 90% are singletons. The receptor was derived from a female donor with multiple sclerosis, enrolled in a pregnancy study. The rearrangement uses TRBV9 and TRBJ1-2; D perhaps matches TRBD1 (5 bases). The source was peripheral blood, collected in the second trimester of pregnancy. The DNA of the CDR3 is TGTGCCAGCAGTCCCACGGGGGGGATGCATGGCTACACCTTC. Translated, it gives CASSPTGGMHGYTF.